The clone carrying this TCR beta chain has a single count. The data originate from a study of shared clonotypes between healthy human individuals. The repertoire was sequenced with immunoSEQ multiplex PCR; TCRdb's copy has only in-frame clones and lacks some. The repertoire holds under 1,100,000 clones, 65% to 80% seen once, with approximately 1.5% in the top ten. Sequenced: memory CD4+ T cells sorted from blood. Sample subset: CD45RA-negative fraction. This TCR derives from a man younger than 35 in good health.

Here the CDR3 reads CASSLEALSEQYF. CDR3 in DNA: TGTGCCAGCAGCTTAGAGGCCCTCTCCGAGCAGTACTTC. The chain joins TRBV7-3 to TRBJ2-7; D remains unclear. Germline V lookup: CDR1 SGHTA, CDR2 FQGTGA. Trimming pared 2 bases from V and 6 bases from J, leaving 11 bases between. The CDR3 is made up of 13 amino acids.